This T cell receptor beta chain was profiled in a study of blood T cell repertoires in COVID-19. Study-wide background: Whether acute or convalescent, the COVID-19 samples came from the United States, Italy and Spain. PBMCs, B-cell-depleted T cells, or T cells provided the cDNA or gDNA that made up the material.

In the original analysis: By means of reference gene primer amplification, nucleated cell counts were estimated. Data came from immunoSEQ multiplex PCR; TCRdb stores just in-frame clones and leaves some out. Clone size and V and J calls were adopted from that table, with D and trimming inferred from the DNA. The table lists about 87,000 clones, over 80% of them singletons, with approximately 10% in the top ten. Sequenced: peripheral blood. The source of this sequence is a man aged 80 or over with acute or convalescent COVID-19.

The CDR3 nucleotides read TGTGCCAGCAGCCCCGATAAGGGGCTGCACACTGAAGCTTTCTTT. Its translation is CASSPDKGLHTEAFF. The V and J genes are TRBV5-6 and TRBJ1-1, with D maybe TRBD1 (5 bases). The CDR3 sequence is 15 residues long. Germline V CDR1 and CDR2: SGHDT, YYEEEE. Trimming took off 4 bases at V and 3 bases at J, with 16 bases between the two ends.